This passage covers 24 T cell receptor beta chains from one sample sequenced in a study of blood T cells in healthy people across ages. With a J-beta primer mix and a sample-barcoded 5' primer, a second PCR ran 7 to 11 cycles. TCRdb reprocessed the 5' RACE reads with MiXCR, giving one entry per CDR3 protein. Among some 640,000 distinct CDR3 sequences listed, around 49% were seen once. The specimen was blood. The receptors were sampled from an older woman in good health.

This clonotype was seen only once. This chain connects TRBV2 to TRBJ2-1; TRBD2 agrees at 10 bases. V trimming: 8 bases; J trimming: 5 bases; junction bases outside the gene matches: 6. The CDR3 extends over 14 amino acids. CDR1 and CDR2 from the germline V gene are SNHLY and FYNNEI. The DNA of the CDR3 is TGTGCCAGCGTCGGGACTAGCGATAACAATGAGCAGTTCTTC. Translation gives CASVGTSDNNEQFF.

This clonotype was recorded once. J is TRBJ2-2 and V is TRBV20-1, with D uncertain. Trimming left V 1 base short and J 3 bases short, with 9 bases between. The germline gives CDR1 DFQATT, CDR2 SNEGSKA (reference sequence). The length of the CDR3 is 14 residues. For the CDR3, the DNA is TGCAGTGCTAGAGTGGCAGGCTACACCGGGGAGCTGTTTTTT. This codes for CSARVAGYTGELFF.

Regarding this clonotype: A read error may account for a junction end that differs from germline. This chain links TRBV5-1 with TRBJ2-1; a weak D match, TRBD2 (5 bases). The germline CDR1 and CDR2 sequences are SGHRS and YFSETQ. There are 16 residues in the CDR3. The CDR3 bases are TGCGCCAGCAGCCCCTCTGGCGGATTAGACTACAGTGAGCAGTTCTTC. This translates into CASSPSGGLDYSEQFF.

This clonotype was detected a few times. The CDR3 sequence: CASRSVGVGYGYTF. In nucleotides, the CDR3 is TGTGCCAGCAGGTCCGTCGGGGTGGGCTATGGCTACACCTTC. The V gene is TRBV7-8, the J gene TRBJ1-2, with no clear D. This CDR3 has 14 residues. Germline V gives CDR1 SGHVS, CDR2 FQNEAQ. Trimming took 6 bases from V and 4 from J, leaving 15 bases between them.

This CDR3 reads CSARGSSGRAKRGEQFF. CDR3 nucleotides: TGCAGTGCTAGAGGGTCTAGCGGGAGGGCAAAACGGGGTGAGCAGTTCTTC. The J gene is TRBJ2-1, the V gene TRBV20-1; 12 bases are a match to TRBD2. The CDR3 sequence is 17 residues long. The V and J ends lost 1 base and 9 bases, in that order; junction bases with no gene match: 13. CDR1 is DFQATT, CDR2 SNEGSKA, per germline (reference sequence).

Note on this clonotype: This may be a read error, as it is one base from a much larger clone. The chain employs TRBV29-1 and TRBJ1-5, with D possibly TRBD1 on 6 matching bases. CDR1 and CDR2 (germline): SQVTM, ANQGSEA. The CDR3 consists of 15 residues. The DNA for the CDR3 is TGCAGCGTTGAAGATGCGGGGGGCTGGGGTCAGCTCCAGCATTTT. This encodes CSVEDAGGWGQLQHF.

This chain connects TRBV3-1 to TRBJ1-1; D call uncertain. The CDR3 has 15 amino acids. V was trimmed by 1 base and J by 1 base, leaving 10 bases between them. Germline loops: CDR1 LGHDT, CDR2 YNNKEL (reference sequence). The chain's CDR3 is CASSQAPGPNTEAFF. CDR3 nucleotides: TGTGCCAGCAGCCAAGCGCCAGGACCGAACACTGAAGCTTTCTTT.

V and J are TRBV25-1 and TRBJ2-1; weak D call: TRBD2 (6 bases). Deletions cut 2 bases from V and 5 bases from J, with 19 bases between. From germline, CDR1 is MGHDK and CDR2 SYGVNS. The CDR3 covers 17 residues. CDR3 nucleotides: TGTGCCAGCAGTGAAGGTCGCCCGGGACTGGGTAACAATGAGCAGTTCTTC. Translating it yields CASSEGRPGLGNNEQFF.

This chain connects TRBV20-1 to TRBJ2-5; 7 bases are a match to TRBD1. The junction had 3 bases not matched to a gene; V was cut back by 0 bases and J by 2 bases. The CDR3 has 14 residues. The germline gives CDR1 DFQATT, CDR2 SNEGSKA (reference sequence). CDR3 residues: CSARDGDRQETQYF. For the CDR3, the DNA is TGCAGTGCTAGAGATGGGGACAGACAAGAGACCCAGTACTTC.

The rearrangement joins TRBV9 to TRBJ2-1, with 7 bases lining up with TRBD2. The CDR3 is 15 amino acids. J gave up 5 bases and V 0 bases, and 5 bases lay outside the gene matches. Germline loops: CDR1 SGDLS, CDR2 YYNGEE. The CDR3 nucleotides read TGTGCCAGCAGCGTAGGGGGTCGGGGGGACAATGAGCAGTTCTTC. This translates into CASSVGGRGDNEQFF.

The chain couples TRBV6-4 to TRBJ2-1; a possible D gene is TRBD2 (6 bases). V was clipped by 0 bases and J by 5 bases, with 8 bases between them. The CDR3 contains 14 residues. The germline gives CDR1 MRHNA, CDR2 SNTAGT. The CDR3, as DNA: TGTGCCAGCAGTGACTCTGGGGGGAACAATGAGCAGTTCTTC. Translation gives CASSDSGGNNEQFF.

The chain links TRBV7-9 to TRBJ1-4; 7 bases agree with TRBD1. Germline lookup yields CDR1 SEHNR and CDR2 FQNEAQ (reference sequence). V shed 5 bases, J shed 5 bases, and the junction held 8 bases outside the gene matches. The CDR3 is 15 residues long. The DNA of the CDR3 is TGTGCCAGCAGCCGGGTGGGACAGAGGAATGAAAAACTGTTTTTT. This codes for CASSRVGQRNEKLFF.

This clonotype has a single count. This chain links TRBV24-1 with TRBJ1-1, with D possibly TRBD1 on 5 matching bases. CDR3 length: 13 residues. The V end was cut by 5 bases, the J end by 4 bases, with 10 bases between. Germline CDR1 and CDR2: KGHDR and SFDVKD. The CDR3 region has the DNA TGTGCCACCAGTGGTCGAAGGGGCACTGAAGCTTTCTTT. Translated: CATSGRRGTEAFF.

J is TRBJ2-1 and V is TRBV20-1; perhaps TRBD1 as D (6 bases). Per germline, CDR1 DFQATT and CDR2 SNEGSKA (reference sequence). The CDR3 consists of 15 residues. V was pared by 1 base and J by 6 bases, with 16 bases between. This CDR3 is CSARARTGYRNEQFF. CDR3 nucleotides: TGCAGTGCTAGAGCGAGAACAGGGTACCGCAATGAGCAGTTCTTC.

The V gene is TRBV5-4, the J gene TRBJ2-6, with D possibly matching TRBD1 (6 bases). Germline V gene lookup returns CDR1 SGHNT and CDR2 YYREEE (reference sequence). Trimming pared 2 bases from V and 2 bases from J, leaving 14 bases between. This CDR3 spans 17 amino acids. CDR3 loop: CASSFGRGVPGANVLTF. The DNA of the CDR3 is TGTGCCAGCAGCTTCGGCAGGGGAGTTCCTGGGGCCAACGTCCTGACTTTC.

The CDR3 loop is CASSLQAYEQFF. CDR3 DNA sequence: TGTGCCAGCAGCCTACAAGCATATGAGCAGTTCTTC. V and J are TRBV6-2 or TRBV6-3 and TRBJ2-1, with D hard to call. Germline values: CDR1 MNHEY, CDR2 SVGEGT. The CDR3 totals 12 residues. V lost 6 bases to trimming and J lost 8 bases, with 11 bases between them.

The chain combines TRBV29-1 with TRBJ2-5; 10 bases fit TRBD2. The germline V gene encodes CDR1 SQVTM and CDR2 ANQGSEA. The CDR3 runs to 13 residues. V lost 4 bases and J lost 11; bases outside the gene matches: 10. The CDR3 protein is CSVVLAGRDRQYF. The DNA for the CDR3 is TGCAGCGTTGTACTAGCGGGACGCGACAGGCAGTACTTC.

This clonotype was picked up a small number of times. The chain couples TRBV7-9 to TRBJ2-2; D is perhaps TRBD2 (5 bases). Germline assignment: CDR1 SEHNR and CDR2 FQNEAQ (reference sequence). The V end was cut by 5 bases, the J end by 1 base, with 23 bases between. The CDR3 loop spans 19 amino acids. The CDR3 region is CASSHLAVFISGNTGELFF. In nucleotides, the CDR3 is TGTGCCAGCAGCCATCTCGCGGTCTTCATCAGCGGGAACACCGGGGAGCTGTTTTTT. The complete variable domain, with remaining parts taken from reference TRBV7-9 and TRBJ2-2, reads DTGVSQNPRHKITKRGQNVTFRCDPISEHNRLYWYRQTLGQGPEFLTYFQNEAQLEKSRLLSDRFSAERPKGSFSTLEIQRTEQGDSAMYLCASSHLAVFISGNTGELFFGEGSRLTVL.

The genes are TRBV4-2 and TRBJ2-5, with 10 bases matching TRBD2. Germline CDR1 is LGHNA and CDR2 is YNFKEQ. This CDR3 region has 17 residues. With 0 bases clipped from V and 11 bases from J, the junction kept 15 bases outside the gene matches. The CDR3 DNA follows: TGTGCCAGCAGCCAAGATGGAGCGGGAGGGCCTTTGGATGAGCAGTACTTC. Encoded protein: CASSQDGAGGPLDEQYF.

The chain carries TRBV7-7 and TRBJ2-1; tentative D call: TRBD2 (5 bases). The CDR3 is 13 residues long. Trimming took off 5 bases at V and 6 bases at J, with 11 bases between the two ends. CDR1 and CDR2 from the germline V gene are SSHAT and FNYEAQ (reference sequence). The CDR3 DNA sequence: TGTGCCAGCAGCGCACTAGGGCCCAATGAGCAGTTCTTC. Translated, it gives CASSALGPNEQFF.

This clonotype was seen just once. This rearrangement joins TRBV6-2 or TRBV6-3 to TRBJ1-1, with D unclear. V lost 5 bases to trimming and J lost 4 bases, with 14 bases between them. The CDR3 runs to 14 residues. The germline gives CDR1 MNHEY, CDR2 SVGEGT. CDR3 region: CASSSTRVGTEAFF. CDR3 sequence (DNA): TGTGCCAGCAGTAGTACGAGGGTGGGCACTGAAGCTTTCTTT.

The chain has TRBV4-3 and TRBJ2-3; 7 bases are a match to TRBD2. This CDR3 is 15 amino acids long. CDR1 and CDR2 (germline): LGHNA, YSLEER. J was trimmed by 6 bases and V by 1 base; bases with no gene match: 7. CDR3 sequence (DNA): TGCGCCAGCAGCCAAGGCTCTGCGGGAGAGGATACGCAGTATTTT. This codes for CASSQGSAGEDTQYF.

Only a few counts were recorded for this clonotype. The J gene is TRBJ2-7, the V gene TRBV11-2; no clear D gene. The CDR3 consists of 14 residues. Trimming pared 7 bases from V and 2 bases from J, leaving 15 bases between. The V gene's germline CDR1 is SGHAT and CDR2 FQNNGV. CDR3 loop: CASKLDGLAYEQYF. The DNA for the CDR3 is TGTGCCAGCAAGTTAGACGGATTGGCCTACGAGCAGTACTTC.

The CDR3 region has the DNA TGTGCCAGCAGTGAATCCGGGATTAATACCTACGAGCAGTACTTC. It yields the protein CASSESGINTYEQYF. This chain connects TRBV25-1 to TRBJ2-7, with TRBD2 as a possible D gene (5 bases). With 1 base removed from V and 2 bases from J, the gap between germline ends came to 12 bases. CDR3 length: 15 amino acids. The V gene's germline CDR1 is MGHDK and CDR2 SYGVNS.